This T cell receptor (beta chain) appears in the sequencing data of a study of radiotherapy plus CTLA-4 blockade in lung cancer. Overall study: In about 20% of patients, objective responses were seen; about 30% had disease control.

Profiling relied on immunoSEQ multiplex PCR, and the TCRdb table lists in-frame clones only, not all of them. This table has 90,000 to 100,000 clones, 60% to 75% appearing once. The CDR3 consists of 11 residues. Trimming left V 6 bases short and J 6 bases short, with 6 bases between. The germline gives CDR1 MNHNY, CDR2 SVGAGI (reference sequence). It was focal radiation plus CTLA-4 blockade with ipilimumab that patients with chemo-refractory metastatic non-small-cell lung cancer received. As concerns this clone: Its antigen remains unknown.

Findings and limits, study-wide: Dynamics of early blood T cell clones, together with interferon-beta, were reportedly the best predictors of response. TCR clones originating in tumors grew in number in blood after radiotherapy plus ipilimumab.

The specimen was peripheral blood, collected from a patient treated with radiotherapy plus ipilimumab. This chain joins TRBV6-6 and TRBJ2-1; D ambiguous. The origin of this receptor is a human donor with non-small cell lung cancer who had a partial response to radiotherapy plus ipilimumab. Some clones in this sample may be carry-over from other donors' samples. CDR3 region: CASSPVNEQFF. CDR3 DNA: TGTGCCAGCAGCCCGGTCAATGAGCAGTTCTTC.